The 17 T cell receptor beta chains listed next were all sequenced from one sample in a study of human versus mouse CDR3 diversity and MHC coevolution. Assay used: immunoSEQ multiplex PCR; TCRdb lists only in-frame clones, some missing. Found here are tens of thousands of clones, just under 95% of them singletons; the top ten hold around 18%. The sequencing input was naive CD4+ T cells from blood. As for subset: CD45RO-negative CD62L-positive naive CD4 T cells. The receptors here all came from a person between 60 and 69 years old in good health.

The chain couples TRBV18 to TRBJ2-7; D gene uncertain. Germline CDR1 reads KGHSH; CDR2 reads LQKENI. Deletions cut 4 bases from V and 3 bases from J, with 13 bases between. This CDR3 spans 14 amino acids. The CDR3, as DNA: TGTGCCAGCTCACTGTCCCATGAGAACTACGAGCAGTACTTC. Its translation: CASSLSHENYEQYF.

This chain links TRBV29-1 with TRBJ2-3; the match to TRBD2 covers 9 bases. The CDR3 sequence is 17 residues long. Germline CDR1 reads SQVTM; CDR2 reads ANQGSEA. V was pared by 0 bases and J by 2 bases, with 9 bases of the junction left unmatched. This chain's CDR3 is CSVEDPGLAGHTDTQYF. DNA of the CDR3: TGCAGCGTTGAAGACCCAGGCCTAGCGGGACACACAGATACGCAGTATTTT.

This clone occurred a few times. The V and J genes are TRBV10-3 and TRBJ1-1; 8 nucleotides line up with TRBD1. Germline assignment: CDR1 ENHRY and CDR2 SYGVKD. The CDR3 extends over 14 amino acids. The V and J ends lost 4 bases and 1 base, in that order; junction bases with no gene match: 2. CDR3 coding DNA: TGTGCCATCAGTGTCGGACAGGGGAACACTGAAGCTTTCTTT. Encoded protein: CAISVGQGNTEAFF.

The J gene is TRBJ2-1, the V gene TRBV5-1; 9 nucleotides agree with TRBD1. With 4 bases clipped from V and 4 bases from J, the junction kept 6 bases outside the gene matches. Germline lookup yields CDR1 SGHRS and CDR2 YFSETQ. The CDR3 is 15 amino acids. The CDR3 DNA reads TGCGCCAGCAGCCCGGGGACAGGGAAGTACAATGAGCAGTTCTTC. This translates into CASSPGTGKYNEQFF.

The J gene is TRBJ2-2, the V gene TRBV9; 10 bases align to TRBD2. Germline assignment: CDR1 SGDLS and CDR2 YYNGEE. V trimming: 2 bases; J trimming: 4 bases; junction bases outside the gene matches: 8. The CDR3 contains 17 residues. In nucleotides, the CDR3 is TGTGCCAGCAGCGTGAGAAGCGGGAGGGGGGGCACCGGGGAGCTGTTTTTT. Translated, it gives CASSVRSGRGGTGELFF.

The rearrangement uses TRBV7-8 and TRBJ2-5; 7 bases are shared with TRBD2. The CDR3 loop spans 15 amino acids. CDR1 SGHVS and CDR2 FQNEAQ come from the germline V gene. V trimming: 5 bases; J trimming: 1 base; junction bases outside the gene matches: 7. CDR3 DNA: TGTGCCAGCAGCGCCGCTAGCGGAGTCCAAGAGACCCAGTACTTC. This gives the protein CASSAASGVQETQYF.

The CDR3 reads CASRNLGTYEQYF. As DNA, the CDR3 is TGTGCCAGCAGAAACCTAGGAACCTACGAGCAGTACTTC. The rearrangement links TRBV6-6 to TRBJ2-7; D call uncertain. V lost 6 bases to trimming and J lost 2 bases, with 11 bases between them. CDR3 length: 13 residues. CDR1 is MNHNY, CDR2 SVGAGI, per germline (reference sequence).

The chain carries TRBV6-6 and TRBJ1-3; 7 nucleotides line up with TRBD1. This CDR3 spans 16 amino acids. Losses at the gene ends were 6 bases for V and 4 bases for J; bases not matched to a gene: 12. The germline V gene has CDR1 MNHNY and CDR2 SVGAGI (reference sequence). The CDR3 is CASSTGQPVRGNTIYF. The CDR3 DNA reads as TGTGCCAGCAGCACGGGACAGCCAGTACGGGGAAACACCATATATTTT.

This chain connects TRBV5-6 to TRBJ2-1, with 14 bases matching TRBD2. The CDR3 loop spans 19 amino acids. V trimming: 3 bases; J trimming: 7 bases; junction bases outside the gene matches: 15. Germline CDR1 SGHDT, CDR2 YYEEEE. CDR3 amino acids: CASSWMTGTGLAGANEQFF. The CDR3 coding sequence is TGTGCCAGCAGCTGGATGACAGGGACGGGACTAGCGGGAGCTAATGAGCAGTTCTTC.

V is TRBV7-8 and J is TRBJ2-5; 7 nucleotides match TRBD2. With V trimmed by 5 bases and J by 5 bases, 2 bases remained unmatched. Germline-derived CDR1 and CDR2 are SGHVS and FQNEAQ. The CDR3 sequence is 12 residues long. DNA for the CDR3: TGTGCCAGCAGCCGAGCGGGGGAGACCCAGTACTTC. This codes for CASSRAGETQYF.

This sequence joins TRBV5-4 and TRBJ2-7; TRBD1 is a possible D gene (5 bases). The CDR3 is 14 amino acids. V shed 0 bases and J shed 3 bases, with 10 bases lying between them. From germline, CDR1 is SGHNT and CDR2 YYREEE (reference sequence). CDR3 sequence: CASSLGQQSYEQYF. In DNA form, the CDR3 reads TGTGCCAGCAGCTTGGGACAGCAAAGCTACGAGCAGTACTTC.

The chain joins TRBV19 to TRBJ2-3; 8 bases fit TRBD1. The CDR3 contains 16 residues. Germline CDR1 LNHDA, CDR2 SQIVND (reference sequence). J was trimmed by 3 bases and V by 5 bases; bases with no gene match: 10. For the CDR3, the DNA is TGTGCCAGTAGTGGGGGGACAGGCCGGGGGACAGATACGCAGTATTTT. This translates into CASSGGTGRGTDTQYF.

The chain combines TRBV7-3 with TRBJ1-2; D perhaps matches TRBD1 (6 bases). The CDR3 is made up of 16 amino acids. The V end lost 0 bases, the J end lost 8 bases, and 19 bases lay between the germline ends. Germline values: CDR1 SGHTA, CDR2 FQGTGA. The CDR3 DNA reads as TGTGCCAGCAGCTTAACGTCTGGGGGCGGGTCGGGAGGCTACACCTTC. This sequence encodes CASSLTSGGGSGGYTF. Full variable domain (rest looked up from reference TRBV7-3 and TRBJ1-2): GAGVSQTPSNKVTEKGKYVELRCDPISGHTALYWYRQSLGQGPEFLIYFQGTGAADDSGLPNDRFFAVRPEGSVSTLKIQRTERGDSAVYLCASSLTSGGGSGGYTFGSGTRLTVV.

CDR3 nucleotide sequence: TGCAGCGTTGGGAGGACAGGTTCCAACGAGCAGTACTTC. This translates into CSVGRTGSNEQYF. V and J are TRBV29-1 and TRBJ2-7; 7 bases fit TRBD1. The length of the CDR3 is 13 residues. Germline V gives CDR1 SQVTM, CDR2 ANQGSEA. V was pared by 4 bases and J by 5 bases, with 8 bases of the junction left unmatched.

The chain recombines TRBV2 with TRBJ1-2; D is ambiguous. The germline gives CDR1 SNHLY, CDR2 FYNNEI. Trimming left V 5 bases short and J 5 bases short, with 15 bases between. The CDR3 runs 14 residues. CDR3 DNA: TGTGCCAGCAGTACGCAGACTGAAGATTATGGCTACACCTTC. This translates into CASSTQTEDYGYTF. Based on the CDR3 plus reference TRBV2 and TRBJ1-2, the full variable domain is EPEVTQTPSHQVTQMGQEVILRCVPISNHLYFYWYRQILGQKVEFLVSFYNNEISEKSEIFDDQFSVERPDGSNFTLKIRSTKLEDSAMYFCASSTQTEDYGYTFGSGTRLTVV.

The CDR3 is CASSPDTYTGELFF. The CDR3 DNA sequence: TGTGCCAGCAGCCCCGACACGTACACCGGGGAGCTGTTTTTT. J is TRBJ2-2 and V is TRBV5-4; D is unresolved. This CDR3 region has 14 residues. V lost 4 bases and J 3 bases, leaving 10 bases between the germline ends. Germline values: CDR1 SGHNT, CDR2 YYREEE (reference sequence).

The gene calls are TRBV7-3 and TRBJ2-3; D uncertain. The germline V and J ends were trimmed by 2 bases and 8 bases, with 17 bases remaining between them. The V gene's germline CDR1 is SGHTA and CDR2 FQGTGA. The CDR3 extends over 15 amino acids. The CDR3 DNA follows: TGTGCCAGCAGCTTAGACTCCCGGCTGACTGGTACGCAGTATTTT. As protein: CASSLDSRLTGTQYF.